This TCR beta chain was captured in a study of blood T cell repertoires in COVID-19. The wider study: There were acute and convalescent COVID-19 samples, and they came from the United States, Italy and Spain. Sources were T cells, B-cell-depleted T cells, or PBMCs; the material itself was cDNA or gDNA.

Germline CDR1 GTSNPN, CDR2 SVGIG (reference sequence). There are 14 residues in the CDR3. With 3 bases removed from V and 1 base from J, the gap between germline ends came to 10 bases. As originally analysed: Reference gene primer amplification gave nucleated cell count estimates. The method was immunoSEQ multiplex PCR; TCRdb's version includes in-frame clones alone and lacks a portion of them. That table supplies the V and J calls and clone size; D and trimming were determined from the DNA. The data hold about 150,000 clones, with 88% observed a single time. The chain links TRBV30 to TRBJ1-5; D gene unclear. This TCR was sampled from a woman between 65 and 79 years old with acute or convalescent COVID-19. Sequenced input: peripheral blood. For the CDR3, the DNA is TGTGCCTGGAGGATACCGGGGAGCAATCAGCCCCAGCATTTT. It codes for CAWRIPGSNQPQHF.